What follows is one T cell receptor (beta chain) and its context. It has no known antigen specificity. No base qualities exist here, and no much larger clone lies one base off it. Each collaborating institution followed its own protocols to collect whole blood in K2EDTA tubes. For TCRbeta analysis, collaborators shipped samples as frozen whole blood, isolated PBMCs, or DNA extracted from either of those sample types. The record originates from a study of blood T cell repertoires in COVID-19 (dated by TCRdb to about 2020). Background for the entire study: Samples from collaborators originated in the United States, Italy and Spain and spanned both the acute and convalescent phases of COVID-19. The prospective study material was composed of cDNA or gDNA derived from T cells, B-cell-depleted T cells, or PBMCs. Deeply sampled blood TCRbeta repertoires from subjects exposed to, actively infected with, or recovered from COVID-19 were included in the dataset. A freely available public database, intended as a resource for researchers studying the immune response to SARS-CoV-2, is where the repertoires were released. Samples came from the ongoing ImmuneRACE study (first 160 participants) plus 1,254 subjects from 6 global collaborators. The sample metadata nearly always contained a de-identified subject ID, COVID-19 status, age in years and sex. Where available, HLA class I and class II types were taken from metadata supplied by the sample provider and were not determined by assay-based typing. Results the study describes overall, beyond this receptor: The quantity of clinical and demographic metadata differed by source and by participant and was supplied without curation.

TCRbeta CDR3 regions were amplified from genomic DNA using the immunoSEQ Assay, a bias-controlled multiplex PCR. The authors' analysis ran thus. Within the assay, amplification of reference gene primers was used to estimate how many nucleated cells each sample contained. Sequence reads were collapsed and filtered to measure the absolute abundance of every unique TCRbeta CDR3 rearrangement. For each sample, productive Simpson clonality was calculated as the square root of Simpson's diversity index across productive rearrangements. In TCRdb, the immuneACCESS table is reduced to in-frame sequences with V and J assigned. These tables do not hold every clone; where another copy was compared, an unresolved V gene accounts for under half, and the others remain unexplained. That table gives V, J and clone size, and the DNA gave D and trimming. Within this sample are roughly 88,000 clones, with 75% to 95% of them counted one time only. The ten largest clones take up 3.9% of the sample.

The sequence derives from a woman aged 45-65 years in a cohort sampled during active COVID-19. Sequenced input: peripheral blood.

CDR3 region: CASSQAGGGRPNYGYTF. The sequenced DNA: TGTGCCAGCAGCCAAGCTGGGGGGGGGCGACCTAACTATGGCTACACCTTC. In this chain, TRBV3-1 (or the pseudogene TRBV3-2) is recombined with TRBJ1-2; possibly the D gene is TRBD1, per 6 matching bases. Looking up the germline V gene (reference sequence) yields CDR1 LGHDT and CDR2 YNNKEL. The germline ends are 15 bases apart after V is trimmed by 1 base and J by 0 bases. Including cysteine and phenylalanine, the CDR3 has 17 amino acids. Of the read, only the CDR3 DNA is kept; its 51 bases are in frame from base 1.